Listed below are T cell receptor beta chains from one sample, sequenced in a study of shared clonotypes between healthy human individuals. The repertoire was sequenced with immunoSEQ multiplex PCR; TCRdb's copy has only in-frame clones and lacks some. The table lists 2 million to 3 million clones, 90% to 95% of them singletons, with 0.36% in the top ten. Sequenced sample: naive CD4+ T cells from PBMCs. Receptors were obtained from a young man in good health. Some clones in this sample may be carry-over from other donors' samples. CDR3s include the opening cysteine and the closing phenylalanine or tryptophan. D genes are given only for firm matches. Some rows mark clone size as missing; the rest say once, few, many or name a class of expanded clone.

TRBV30	TRBJ1-3	-	-	TGTGCCTGGACACTACAGGGAGATTCCCCCATATATTTT	CAWTLQGDSPIYF
TRBV4-1	TRBJ2-7	-	-	TGCGCCAGCAGCCAAGCTTCCAGGGGGGTCTACGAGCAGTACTTC	CASSQASRGVYEQYF
TRBV28	TRBJ2-5	-	-	TGTGCCAGCAGTCTTCGGTTCAGGACGGAGACCCAGTACTTC	CASSLRFRTETQYF
TRBV4-3	TRBJ1-2	-	-	TGCGCCAGCAGCCTAGGAAGAGGGGCTGGCTACACCTTC	CASSLGRGAGYTF
TRBV5-8	TRBJ1-4	-	-	TGTGCCAGCAGCTTGGGACAGGTTGATGAAAAACTGTTTTTT	CASSLGQVDEKLFF
TRBV28	TRBJ1-2	-	-	TGTGCCAGCGTGGAGAACAGGGATGGCTACACCTTC	CASVENRDGYTF
TRBV6-5	TRBJ2-1	-	once	TGTGCCAGCAGTTCTACAGGGTCATCCACTTACAATGAGCAGTTCTTC	CASSSTGSSTYNEQFF
TRBV7-6	TRBJ1-3	-	-	TGTGCCAGCAGCTTAGGTAGAGGGCTCTCTGGAAACACCATATATTTT	CASSLGRGLSGNTIYF
TRBV11-3	TRBJ2-7	-	-	TGTGCCAGCAGCTTAGACAGGGGCGAGCAGTACTTC	CASSLDRGEQYF
TRBV18	TRBJ1-2	-	-	TGTGCCAGCTCACTCTCAATCCGACCGGGAGACACCTTC	CASSLSIRPGDTF
TRBV2	TRBJ1-1	TRBD1	once	TGTGCCACCACCGGACAGGGACTGAACACTGAAGCTTTCTTT	CATTGQGLNTEAFF
TRBV14	TRBJ2-3	-	-	TGTGCCAGCAGCCCAATTCTGGTTGATGATACGCAGTATTTT	CASSPILVDDTQYF
TRBV5-4	TRBJ2-3	-	-	TGTGCCAGCAGCTTGGGGGAGAGGGAGGCTAGCACAGATACGCAGTATTTT	CASSLGEREASTDTQYF
TRBV4-1	TRBJ2-7	TRBD2	once	TGCGCCAGCAGCCAAGATCTGCGCGGGAGTCCAGACGAGCAGTACTTC	CASSQDLRGSPDEQYF
TRBV11-2	TRBJ2-1	TRBD2	-	TGTGCCAGCAGCTCCCAGCGGGAGGGCCTTCGGAATGAGCAGTTCTTC	CASSSQREGLRNEQFF
TRBV12-2	TRBJ2-7	-	-	TGTGCAAGTCGCACCAAAAATAAACCCCCACAGGGCAGAGTTAACTCCTACGAGCAGTACTTC	CASRTKNKPPQGRVNSYEQYF
TRBV28	TRBJ2-1	-	-	TGTGCCAGCACTAAGTACAGGGAGGGTGAGCAGTTCTTC	CASTKYREGEQFF
TRBV15	TRBJ1-1	-	once	TGTGCCACCAGCAGAGAAACACGGGGGGGGGCGCCCCAAGCTTTCTTT	CATSRETRGGAPQAFF
TRBV19	TRBJ2-1	TRBD2	-	TGTGCCAGTAGTACCAGACTAGCGCCCTACAATGAGCAGTTCTTC	CASSTRLAPYNEQFF
TRBV5-4	TRBJ2-3	TRBD2	-	TGTGCCAGCAGCTTGGGGACTAGCGGGGAGGCAGATACGCAGTATTTT	CASSLGTSGEADTQYF
TRBV11-2	TRBJ2-7	-	-	TGTGCCAGCAGCTCTCTGGACGGCTACGAGCAGTACTTC	CASSSLDGYEQYF
TRBV29-1	TRBJ2-1	-	-	TGCAGCGTTGACCGGGGAATAGGTGAGCAGTTCTTC	CSVDRGIGEQFF
TRBV9	TRBJ2-7	-	-	TGTGCCAGCAGCCCCCGGACCCGAGGCTACGAGCAGTACTTC	CASSPRTRGYEQYF
TRBV6-5	TRBJ1-2	-	once	TGTGCCAGCAAATTAACAGGAAACTATGGCTACACCTTC	CASKLTGNYGYTF
TRBV29-1	TRBJ1-1	-	-	TGCAGCGTTGAAGGGGGAGGCTCTGAAGCTTTCTTT	CSVEGGGSEAFF
TRBV6-5	TRBJ1-4	-	-	TGTGCCAGCAGTCAGAGGGGATCTAATGAAAAACTGTTTTTT	CASSQRGSNEKLFF
TRBV14	TRBJ1-3	-	few	TGTGCCAGCAGCCAAGTCGGAGTCTCTGGAAACACCATATATTTT	CASSQVGVSGNTIYF
TRBV4-3	TRBJ2-1	TRBD2	once	TGCGCCAGCAGCCAAGATTATGGTAGCGGGAGAATTGAGCAGTTCTTC	CASSQDYGSGRIEQFF
TRBV4-1	TRBJ2-7	TRBD2	-	TGCGCCAGCAGCCAGGACGGACTAGCCTACGAGCAGTACTTC	CASSQDGLAYEQYF
TRBV6-4	TRBJ2-7	-	once	TGTGCCAGCAGCCGAGAGAGGGGCGACGAGCAGTACTTC	CASSRERGDEQYF
TRBV27	TRBJ2-1	TRBD2	-	TGTGCCAGCAGTACCTCGGGACTAGCGGAGTACAATGAGCAGTTCTTC	CASSTSGLAEYNEQFF
TRBV25-1	TRBJ2-3	-	-	TGTGCCAGCAGTGATCCTAGAAGCACAGATACGCAGTATTTT	CASSDPRSTDTQYF
TRBV7-9	TRBJ1-1	TRBD1	-	TGTGCCAGCAGCAACGGACAGGGCCCCGAAGCTTTCTTT	CASSNGQGPEAFF
TRBV19	TRBJ2-7	TRBD1	-	TGTGCCACCGAGGACAGGACCTACGAGCAGTACTTC	CATEDRTYEQYF
TRBV9	TRBJ1-1	-	-	TGTGCCAGGGACCAGGGTGCGGGCCCGGACACTGAAGCTTTCTTT	CARDQGAGPDTEAFF
TRBV6-5	TRBJ2-7	-	-	TGTGCCAGCAGTTACTCGACCCCGCTGGTCTACGAGCAGTACTTC	CASSYSTPLVYEQYF
TRBV19	TRBJ1-3	-	-	TGTGCCAGTAGTATTGGTCTACACCACCTCTCTGGAAACACCATATATTTT	CASSIGLHHLSGNTIYF
TRBV6-1	TRBJ1-1	-	few	TGTGCCAGCAGTGAAACCACTGAAGCTTTCTTT	CASSETTEAFF
TRBV7-2	TRBJ2-7	TRBD2	once	TGTGCCAGCAGCCCTGCTAGCGGGCCGGCCTACGAGCAGTACTTC	CASSPASGPAYEQYF
TRBV27	TRBJ2-7	TRBD1	-	TGTGCCAGCGACCTACGTGCGTACAGGGGCCGATGGGAGCAGTACTTC	CASDLRAYRGRWEQYF
TRBV18	TRBJ2-7	TRBD1	-	TGTGCCAGCTCACCCCAGCAGGGGGCATCCTACGAGCAGTACTTC	CASSPQQGASYEQYF
TRBV5-1	TRBJ2-2	-	-	TGCGCCAGCAACATAGACGCCGGGGAGCTGTTTTTT	CASNIDAGELFF
TRBV11-2	TRBJ2-7	-	-	TGTGCCAGCAGCTTAGAAGGCTCTGGGGGGTACGAGCAGTACTTC	CASSLEGSGGYEQYF
TRBV19	TRBJ2-1	TRBD2	-	TGTGCCAGTAGTACAGGACTAGCGGGTTACAATGAGCAGTTCTTC	CASSTGLAGYNEQFF